Here is one T cell receptor beta chain with its context. Original methodology: Estimation of nucleated cell counts was performed using reference gene primer amplification. The table came from immunoSEQ multiplex PCR; TCRdb's copy has only in-frame clones and leaves some out. V and J calls and clone size follow that table, whereas D and trimming were derived from the DNA. Among 300,000 or so clones listed, 75% to 90% were seen once. The CDR3 contains 12 residues. Seattle patients were enrolled while actively infected and followed longitudinally. The data belong to a study of blood T cell repertoires in COVID-19. Study context: COVID-19 samples collected from the United States, Italy and Spain covered acute and convalescent phases. Sources were T cells, B-cell-depleted T cells, or PBMCs; the material itself was cDNA or gDNA.

Material for sequencing was peripheral blood. This chain joins TRBV21-1 and TRBJ1-2; the table's D call, TRBD1, has no DNA check behind it. TRBV21-1 is recorded as a pseudogene. This clonotype was sampled from a woman between 25 and 40 years old with COVID-19, enrolled during active disease. The CDR3 region has the DNA TGTGCCAGCAGCCCCCCCCCGGGACAGAACACCTTC. This translates into CASSPPPGQNTF.